The T cell receptor beta chain described here comes from a study of CD8 T cells in Susac syndrome. Random hexamers were used to reverse transcribe an amount of about 0.45 to 1 ug RNA. TCR beta CDR3 was amplified by immunoSEQ covering 54 Vbeta and 13 Jbeta. TCRdb used MiXCR to reprocess the immunoSEQ multiplex PCR reads, holding one entry per CDR3 protein. Here the sample spans 150,000 to 200,000 distinct CDR3 sequences, 95% to 97% being singletons. Germline V gives CDR1 SEHNR, CDR2 FQNEAQ (reference sequence). The CDR3 consists of 17 residues. The V segment lost 6 bases and the J segment 1 base; nucleotides outside the gene matches: 11. Recently defined diagnostic criteria classed the Susac syndrome patients as definite or probable. TEMRA cells underwent FACS enrichment and CD8+ and CD4+ T cells underwent negative isolation.

This receptor was identified in a human donor with Susac syndrome. The rearrangement links TRBV7-9 to TRBJ2-1; 8 bases agree with TRBD2. Sample: CD4+ T cells from PBMCs. CDR3: CASRPPVASGSYNEQFF. The CDR3 nucleotides are TGTGCCAGCAGGCCCCCCGTCGCTAGCGGGTCCTACAATGAGCAGTTCTTC.